This T cell receptor (beta chain) was observed in a study of cytotoxic CD8 clonotypes in ibrutinib-treated CLL. On the study more broadly: After a median around 12 months on treatment (6 to 36), response samples were drawn.

To note about this clone: Its antigen is still unknown.

Study-level findings and limits: There were few public clonotypes, and on treatment they contracted or stayed stable. Patients showed higher baseline clonality than age-matched healthy donors, and it tracked circulating CD8+ T-cell counts.

Data came from immunoSEQ multiplex PCR; TCRdb stores just in-frame clones and leaves some out. The profile shows over 120,000 clones, around 80% of them singletons. Unmatched junction bases numbered 6, after V lost 7 bases and J lost 2 bases. In germline, CDR1 is SGHVS, CDR2 FQNEAQ. This CDR3 contains 14 residues. Cryopreserved PBMCs yielded about 2 micrograms of genomic DNA for TCR beta libraries. Sequenced here: PBMCs, sampled after 36 months of ibrutinib treatment. This sequence originates from a human donor with chronic lymphocytic leukemia. The chain recombines TRBV7-8 with TRBJ1-2; 8 nucleotides match TRBD1. The CDR3 sequence: CASNPRQGNYGYTF. Here the CDR3 DNA reads TGTGCCAGCAACCCTCGACAGGGGAACTATGGCTACACCTTC.